A single sample gave rise to the 15 T cell receptor beta chains below, sequenced in a study of T cell changes during pregnancy in multiple sclerosis. The protocol was immunoSEQ multiplex PCR, while the TCRdb copy is restricted to in-frame clones and leaves out a portion. This sample yields about 36,000 clones, of which 92% are seen a single time; around 0.48% belongs to the top ten. The sample in question was CD4+ T cells from peripheral blood mononuclear cells, obtained after pregnancy. The receptors come from a female donor with multiple sclerosis, enrolled in a pregnancy study.

The chain combines TRBV25-1 with TRBJ1-6, with D perhaps TRBD1 (5 bases). Germline CDR1 reads MGHDK; CDR2 reads SYGVNS. The CDR3 runs to 14 residues. Between the trimmed V and J ends, which lost 6 bases and 7 bases, there was a span of 13 bases. The CDR3 DNA reads as TGTGCCAGCAGCTCGGGACTGTCGAATTCACCCCTCCACTTT. It encodes CASSSGLSNSPLHF.

This chain joins TRBV2 and TRBJ2-2, with D possibly TRBD1 on 6 matching bases. This CDR3 has 20 amino acids. V was clipped by 6 bases and J by 8 bases, with 34 bases between them. CDR1 and CDR2 (germline): SNHLY, FYNNEI. The CDR3 nucleotides read TGTGCCAGCAGCAGTGGGGGCAGGGGAGCCCTCCTCGGGGCAGCTGGGGAGCTGTTTTTT. The encoded protein is CASSSGGRGALLGAAGELFF.

This clone showed up just once. The chain links TRBV6-5 to TRBJ2-7, with D possibly TRBD1 on 5 matching bases. The CDR3 is made up of 13 amino acids. The V end was cut by 5 bases, the J end by 4 bases, with 12 bases between. The germline CDR1 and CDR2 sequences are MNHEY and SVGAGI. Here the CDR3 DNA reads TGTGCCAGCAGTGCGGACAAACTGTACGAGCAGTACTTC. Protein sequence: CASSADKLYEQYF.

The rearrangement uses TRBV5-8 and TRBJ1-3, with D possibly matching TRBD1 (5 bases). V was pared by 0 bases and J by 0 bases, with 10 bases between. In germline, CDR1 is SGHTS, CDR2 YDEGEE. The CDR3 is made up of 16 amino acids. The DNA for the CDR3 is TGTGCCAGCAGCTTGGCCCTACAGGCCTCTGGAAACACCATATATTTT. It specifies CASSLALQASGNTIYF.

The count of this clone is one. V gene TRBV7-2 combines with J gene TRBJ1-2, with D tentatively TRBD1 (6 bases). The V end lost 4 bases, the J end lost 8 bases, and 20 bases lay between the germline ends. CDR3 length: 15 amino acids. Germline V gene lookup returns CDR1 SGHTA and CDR2 FQGNSA. The CDR3 bases are TGTGCCAGCAGCTCGTTTACAGGGCCCAAGGTCGGCTACACCTTC. Translation: CASSSFTGPKVGYTF.

This chain connects TRBV5-1 to TRBJ2-5; 7 positions agree with TRBD2. V dropped 4 bases and J dropped 1; count of bases not matched to a gene: 7. Germline V gene data show CDR1 as SGHRS and CDR2 as YFSETQ. CDR3 size: 15 residues. CDR3 residues: CASSRQAGLQETQYF. CDR3 coding DNA: TGCGCCAGCAGCAGGCAAGCGGGGCTCCAAGAGACCCAGTACTTC.

J is TRBJ1-1 and V is TRBV19; D unresolved. The CDR3 contains 14 residues. The V gene lost 3 bases and the J gene lost 1 base, with 9 bases spanning the gap. The germline V gene encodes CDR1 LNHDA and CDR2 SQIVND (reference sequence). In DNA, the CDR3 is TGTGCCAGTAGTATCACAGCTAAGAACACTGAAGCTTTCTTT. Amino acid sequence: CASSITAKNTEAFF.

The chain is built from TRBV4-1 and TRBJ2-6; possible D gene TRBD2, 5 bases. Germline CDR1 reads MGHRA; CDR2 reads YSYEKL. V lost 1 base and J lost 4, with 14 bases in between. This CDR3 has 17 amino acids. CDR3 amino acids: CASSQVPRVPGANVLTF. The CDR3 DNA sequence: TGCGCCAGCAGCCAAGTCCCGAGGGTGCCCGGGGCCAACGTCCTGACTTTC.

The chain joins TRBV12-5 to TRBJ1-2; D may be TRBD1 (6 bases). This CDR3 has 12 amino acids. V was clipped by 5 bases and J by 2 bases, with 6 bases between them. The germline CDR1 and CDR2 sequences are LGHNT and FRNRAP. The CDR3 DNA follows: TGTGCTAGTGGTCAGGGGAACTATGGCTACACCTTC. Translation: CASGQGNYGYTF.

The gene calls are TRBV4-1 and TRBJ2-2; 9 bases are shared with TRBD1. The ends lost 4 bases at V and 5 bases at J; junction bases unmatched: 11. Germline lookup yields CDR1 MGHRA and CDR2 YSYEKL. The length of the CDR3 is 17 residues. The CDR3 is CASSRRLGQGRTGELFF. The CDR3 DNA is TGCGCCAGCAGCCGACGATTGGGACAGGGTAGGACCGGGGAGCTGTTTTTT.

The V and J genes are TRBV28 and TRBJ2-1; 8 nucleotides match TRBD2. CDR1 and CDR2 from the germline V gene are MDHEN and SYDVKM. The CDR3 totals 14 residues. Trimming removed 3 bases from V and 6 bases from J; junction bases left unmatched: 4. The CDR3 DNA reads as TGTGCCAGCAGTTTCGGGGGGGCAGGCAATGAGCAGTTCTTC. Residues: CASSFGGAGNEQFF.

This sequence joins TRBV18 and TRBJ1-1; TRBD1 is a possible D gene (5 bases). V was pared by 3 bases and J by 1 base, with 6 bases between. The CDR3 spans 13 residues. Germline V gene data show CDR1 as KGHSH and CDR2 as LQKENI. CDR3 bases: TGTGCCAGCTCACCGACAGAGAACACTGAAGCTTTCTTT. This sequence encodes CASSPTENTEAFF.

This chain connects TRBV28 to TRBJ1-2, with TRBD1 matching over 11 bases. V shed 2 bases, J shed 3 bases, and the junction held 2 bases outside the gene matches. The CDR3 extends over 15 amino acids. Per the germline V gene, CDR1 is MDHEN and CDR2 is SYDVKM. For the CDR3, the DNA is TGTGCCAGCAGTTTACCGGGACAGGGGGACTATGGCTACACCTTC. Translating it yields CASSLPGQGDYGYTF.

This chain connects TRBV9 to TRBJ1-4; D may be TRBD1 (5 bases). Germline CDR1 SGDLS, CDR2 YYNGEE. There are 14 residues in the CDR3. The germline V and J ends were trimmed by 4 bases and 5 bases, with 12 bases remaining between them. The CDR3 reads CASSPLSGNEKLFF. DNA for the CDR3: TGTGCCAGCAGCCCGTTGTCAGGGAATGAAAAACTGTTTTTT.

V is TRBV7-6 and J is TRBJ2-7, with a weak D call TRBD1 (6 bases). CDR3 length: 14 amino acids. CDR1 is SGHVS and CDR2 is FNYEAQ in the germline V gene. The V end was cut by 5 bases, the J end by 0 bases, with 11 bases between. CDR3 sequence (DNA): TGTGCCAGCAGCGAGGGACATAACTCCTACGAGCAGTACTTC. It yields the protein CASSEGHNSYEQYF.